Below, 18 T cell receptor beta chains from the same sample are listed, as sequenced in a study of blood T cells in healthy people across ages. The second PCR ran roughly 7 to 12 cycles with a sample-barcoded 5' primer and J-beta primers. TCRdb re-called the 5' RACE reads with MiXCR, one entry per CDR3 protein. The sample comprises approximately 850,000 distinct CDR3 sequences, 55% to 70% of which are singletons, and roughly 20% rests with the top ten. The sequenced sample was blood. These receptors came from a man aged 25-45 years in good health.

The chain joins TRBV20-1 to TRBJ1-5; possibly TRBD1 for D (6 bases). The CDR3 is 16 residues long. Germline lookup yields CDR1 DFQATT and CDR2 SNEGSKA (reference sequence). The V end was cut by 3 bases, the J end by 5 bases, with 20 bases between. The CDR3 DNA follows: TGCAGTGCTAGGGCCCCCCGACAGGAGGGAGATCAGCCCCAGCATTTT. Its protein is CSARAPRQEGDQPQHF.

This clonotype was seen a handful of times. V is TRBV6-2 or TRBV6-3 and J is TRBJ2-1; unclear D gene. Trimming took 6 bases from V and 8 from J, leaving 11 bases between them. Germline V CDR1 and CDR2: MNHEY, SVGEGT. This CDR3 comprises 12 residues. The CDR3 DNA reads as TGTGCCAGCAGGCCTTCCGGGCATGAGCAGTTCTTC. Amino acids: CASRPSGHEQFF.

The chain couples TRBV7-6 to TRBJ2-6, with 10 bases that match TRBD1. This CDR3 contains 17 residues. The V and J ends lost 2 bases and 4 bases, in that order; junction bases with no gene match: 5. Germline CDR1 SGHVS, CDR2 FNYEAQ. The CDR3 nucleotides read TGTGCCAGCAGCTTATGGGACAGGGGCTTAGGGGCCAACGTCCTGACTTTC. This codes for CASSLWDRGLGANVLTF. The whole variable domain, filled in from reference TRBV7-6 and TRBJ2-6, reads GAGVSQSPRYKVTKRGQDVALRCDPISGHVSLYWYRQALGQGPEFLTYFNYEAQQDKSGLPNDRFSAERPEGSISTLTIQRTEQRDSAMYRCASSLWDRGLGANVLTFGAGSRLTVL.

This chain joins TRBV28 and TRBJ2-7; 9 bases match TRBD2. The CDR3 covers 16 residues. J lost 2 bases, V lost 1 base, and 6 bases had no gene match. Looked up from germline, CDR1 is MDHEN and CDR2 is SYDVKM. CDR3 DNA sequence: TGTGCCAGCAGTTTATTCGGCGGGGGGGAGACCTACGAGCAGTACTTC. It is translated as CASSLFGGGETYEQYF.

V and J are TRBV4-2 and TRBJ1-1, with TRBD1 identical over 8 bases. V gave up 1 base and J gave up 4 bases; unmatched junction bases: 5. CDR1 is LGHNA and CDR2 is YNFKEQ in the germline V gene. CDR3 length: 15 residues. The CDR3 loop is CASSQGMGTGTEAFF. The CDR3 DNA follows: TGTGCCAGCAGCCAAGGTATGGGGACAGGCACTGAAGCTTTCTTT.

The chain links TRBV6-5 to TRBJ2-1, with 8 positions matching TRBD2. J was trimmed by 8 bases and V by 2 bases; bases with no gene match: 5. The CDR3 length is 14 residues. Germline values: CDR1 MNHEY, CDR2 SVGAGI. The CDR3, as DNA: TGTGCCAGCAGTTACCGGGAGGGTGGCGATGAGCAGTTCTTC. This sequence encodes CASSYREGGDEQFF.

This clonotype was observed a handful of times. The chain recombines TRBV5-1 with TRBJ1-5, with 8 bases fitting TRBD1. V was pared by 5 bases and J by 5 bases, with 3 bases of the junction left unmatched. Germline CDR1 reads SGHRS; CDR2 reads YFSETQ. This CDR3 spans 13 amino acids. In DNA form, the CDR3 reads TGCGCCAGCAGGGACAGGGAAGATCAGCCCCAGCATTTT. Translating gives CASRDREDQPQHF.

V usage is TRBV20-1 and J usage is TRBJ1-6; D not resolved. The CDR3 is 13 amino acids. Trimming shortened V by 6 bases and J by 7 bases, and 13 bases separated the two germline ends. Germline CDR1 reads DFQATT; CDR2 reads SNEGSKA (reference sequence). CDR3 protein: CSAYQAANSPLHF. CDR3 nucleotide sequence: TGCAGTGCATATCAAGCGGCGAATTCACCCCTCCACTTT.

This clonotype was recorded at least ten times. The chain employs TRBV5-8 and TRBJ2-7; D is ambiguous. CDR1 is SGHTS, CDR2 YDEGEE, per germline. The CDR3 consists of 14 residues. Trimming stripped 0 bases from V and 1 base from J, with 8 bases between. Here the CDR3 reads CASSLVGRSYEQYF. DNA for the CDR3: TGTGCCAGCAGCTTGGTCGGAAGATCCTACGAGCAGTACTTC.

The chain combines TRBV7-2 with TRBJ2-2; no clear D. V was trimmed by 4 bases and J by 2 bases, leaving 5 bases between them. Germline CDR1 is SGHTA and CDR2 is FQGNSA. The CDR3 has 13 amino acids. The CDR3 region is CASSSPNTGELFF. For the CDR3, the DNA is TGTGCCAGCAGCTCTCCCAACACCGGGGAGCTGTTTTTT.

The gene calls are TRBV20-1 and TRBJ2-1, with 8 nucleotides matching TRBD2. The CDR3 totals 14 residues. Germline V gene lookup returns CDR1 DFQATT and CDR2 SNEGSKA (reference sequence). The junction had 8 bases not matched to a gene; V was cut back by 6 bases and J by 4 bases. CDR3 loop: CSAPLQRGYNEQFF. CDR3 in DNA: TGCAGTGCACCGCTCCAGCGGGGGTACAATGAGCAGTTCTTC.

The chain links TRBV11-2 to TRBJ2-1, with 12 bases lining up with TRBD2. The V and J ends lost 2 bases and 10 bases, in that order; junction bases with no gene match: 3. This CDR3 has 14 amino acids. CDR1 and CDR2 (germline): SGHAT, FQNNGV. The CDR3 is CASSLWTSGAEQFF. CDR3 nucleotides: TGTGCCAGCAGCTTATGGACTAGCGGGGCCGAGCAGTTCTTC.

This clonotype was seen only a few times. The J gene is TRBJ1-5, the V gene TRBV7-2; 7 bases are a match to TRBD1. The CDR3 has 14 residues. V lost 3 bases, J lost 4 bases, and 3 bases stayed unmatched. From germline, CDR1 is SGHTA and CDR2 FQGNSA. CDR3 in amino acids: CASSLDRTNQPQHF. The CDR3 nucleotides are TGTGCCAGCAGCTTGGACAGGACAAATCAGCCCCAGCATTTT.

The chain couples TRBV9 to TRBJ1-2; D is possibly TRBD1 (5 bases). This CDR3 region has 14 residues. Germline assignment: CDR1 SGDLS and CDR2 YYNGEE. V was pared by 3 bases and J by 4 bases, with 13 bases between. The CDR3 nucleotides read TGTGCCAGCAGCGCAACCGGGACCTCCTATGGCTACACCTTC. The encoded protein is CASSATGTSYGYTF.

Here the CDR3 reads CAISESGGLYNSPLHF. CDR3 bases: TGTGCCATCAGTGAGTCCGGGGGTCTCTATAATTCACCCCTCCACTTT. The V call is TRBV10-3, the J call TRBJ1-6; a possible D gene is TRBD1 (5 bases). V was clipped by 0 bases and J by 3 bases, with 9 bases between them. This CDR3 comprises 16 residues. The germline gives CDR1 ENHRY, CDR2 SYGVKD.

The V and J genes are TRBV18 and TRBJ2-3; 7 positions agree with TRBD1. In germline, CDR1 is KGHSH, CDR2 LQKENI. This CDR3 is 15 amino acids long. V was clipped by 4 bases and J by 3 bases; unmatched bases: 7. CDR3 DNA: TGTGCCAGCTCACTCTCGGGACAGATAACAGATACGCAGTATTTT. This encodes CASSLSGQITDTQYF.

This clonotype occurred a few times. The rearrangement joins TRBV29-1 to TRBJ2-7, with D maybe TRBD2 (7 bases). V lost 6 bases to trimming and J lost 1 base, with 22 bases between them. This CDR3 region has 16 residues. CDR1 and CDR2 from the germline V gene are SQVTM and ANQGSEA. Here the CDR3 DNA reads TGCAGCGTCCGTGGGGGGGCACAGGGAAGGTCCTACGAGCAGTACTTC. This translates into CSVRGGAQGRSYEQYF.

The chain joins TRBV7-2 to TRBJ2-7; 14 bases align to TRBD2. The last part of the DNA fits TRBJ2-5 better; the J call may be wrong. Germline CDR1 is SGHTA and CDR2 is FQGNSA. The CDR3 is 17 residues long. The CDR3 coding sequence is TGTGCCAGCAGTCGACTAGCGGGGGGGCCGTGGGAAGAGACCCAGTACTTC. This sequence encodes CASSRLAGGPWEETQYF.